Described below is a single T cell receptor beta chain sequence and its context. The study recruited people aged about 18 to 90 years across about two dozen US areas. Authors' analysis steps: Amplifying reference gene primers gave estimates of nucleated cell counts. Here immunoSEQ multiplex PCR was the method, and the copy in TCRdb shows in-frame clones only, minus some. That table gives V, J and clone size, and the DNA gave D and trimming. The data contain over 120,000 clones, 86% of them singletons. Germline V gene lookup returns CDR1 SNHLY and CDR2 FYNNEI. V gave up 8 bases and J gave up 5 bases; unmatched junction bases: 8. The CDR3 has 13 residues. This sample was included in a study of blood T cell repertoires in COVID-19. Study overall: COVID-19 samples from acute and convalescent phases originated in the United States, Italy and Spain. In each case, the material was cDNA or gDNA derived from T cells, B-cell-depleted T cells, or PBMCs.

The chain uses TRBV2 and TRBJ2-5; 7 nucleotides match TRBD2. Specimen: PBMCs or T cells enriched from blood (not recorded which). The receptor comes from a man aged 45-65 years who had recovered from COVID-19. Here the CDR3 reads CASGGGLGETQYF. CDR3 bases: TGTGCCAGCGGGGGTGGACTAGGGGAGACCCAGTACTTC.